This T cell receptor (beta chain) is drawn from a study of T cells after yellow fever vaccination (dated by TCRdb to about 2019). With regard to the full study: The SMART-Seq v4 Ultra Low Input RNA kit was used to prepare libraries from fractions with low cell numbers. To follow T-cell clones before and after both primary and booster YFV17D yellow fever vaccination, bulk TCR alpha and beta repertoires underwent longitudinal sequencing. Two healthy male donors, one aged 18 to 30 and one aged 30 to 40 years, made up the cohort. Blood was drawn at multiple timepoints before and after primary and secondary immunization, with bulk PBMC replicates and cell subsets isolated. What the work shows at the level of the full study, not this receptor alone: A small fraction of clonotypes showed up in both the CD4 and CD8 compartments, probably as a result of convergent recombination. The study included only two donors, which limits how far the findings can be generalized. After the booster, most of the clones that had expanded following primary vaccination were detected again (roughly 97% of CD4 and roughly 88% of CD8), which suggests that memory was broadly maintained. Compared with the primary T-cell response, the secondary T-cell response was faster but weaker, reaching its peak on day 5 rather than on day 15. Because abundant contaminating clonotypes from the bulk population could be contained in FACS-sorted repertoires, computational filtering was required.

The treatment or condition label, read with the paper, signifies: live attenuated yellow fever vaccine strain. At each blood-draw timepoint, two biological replicates of bulk PBMCs were obtained. A standard Ficoll-Paque protocol was used to isolate PBMCs from peripheral blood. RNA was extracted with TriZol from bulk PBMCs, CD4 and CD8 fractions, and dextramer-positive and dextramer-negative fractions. Points on this clonotype: Its antigen is still unknown. No base quality values were provided; no much bigger clone lies one nucleotide off.

As encoded in the germline V gene (reference sequence), CDR1 is DFQATT while CDR2 is SNEGSKA. Trimming costs V 5 bases and J 2 bases, and their ends lie 10 bases apart. Spanning cysteine to phenylalanine, the CDR3 consists of 14 amino acids. Only CDR3 DNA is held: 42 bases, read in frame from base 1. Synthesis of TCR cDNA relied on 5'RACE template switching, a step that introduced a universal primer site along with unique molecular identifiers. cDNA synthesis was primed from both the TCR alpha and TCR beta constant segments. Two PCR steps were used to amplify libraries, with sample barcodes and sequencing adapters being added in the second step. Libraries were sequenced on Illumina HiSeq 2500 (2x100 bp) or NovaSeq (2x150 bp). Per the original workflow: Demultiplexing of reads and collapsing into UMI consensus sequences were performed with MIGEC, and V(D)J alignment was carried out with MiXCR. Clonotypes responding to the vaccine were identified with edgeR on replicate PBMC samples, with the criteria of FDR below 0.01 and a log2 fold change above 5 up to day 15. Each bulk clonotype was labeled CD4 or CD8 based on which sequenced repertoire, CD4 or CD8, contained the clonotype at higher abundance. The public reads were quality trimmed at Q25 with fastp and then assembled into clones with MiXCR by TCRdb, keeping productive beta chains. Each CDR3 protein gets just one entry, which takes the most common genes and DNA from the rows behind it. TCRdb assigned the V and J calls; the authors' analysis was not used. The sample profile shows approximately 550,000 distinct CDR3 sequences; about 14% of them were found once. Together, the top ten hold over 12% of the sample.

This clonotype was sampled from a man under 40 who received the YFV17D yellow fever vaccine. The sequence joins TRBV20-1 to TRBJ2-6, with the D segment identity uncertain. Sequenced here: PBMCs, sampled on the day of the yellow fever booster vaccination. The CDR3 here reads CSAPGRPGANVLTF. Here is the DNA: TGCAGTGCTCCCGGGCGGCCTGGGGCCAACGTCCTGACTTTC.